Shown below are 27 T cell receptor beta chains from a single sample sequenced in a study of blood T cell repertoires in COVID-19. Profiling relied on immunoSEQ multiplex PCR, and the TCRdb table lists in-frame clones only, not all of them. The table shows approximately 45,000 clones, with less than 95% occurring only once. The sequenced material came from peripheral blood. The receptors shown here come from a man between 70 and 80 years old with acute or convalescent COVID-19.

The chain employs TRBV5-1 and TRBJ1-1, with TRBD1 matching 8 bases. J was trimmed by 7 bases and V by 0 bases; bases with no gene match: 2. This CDR3 has 13 amino acids. CDR1 SGHRS and CDR2 YFSETQ come from the germline V gene. The CDR3 is CASSLVTGGEAFF. CDR3 DNA: TGCGCCAGCAGCTTGGTTACAGGGGGTGAAGCTTTCTTT.

The chain has TRBV5-1 and TRBJ1-3; possible D gene TRBD1, 5 bases. The germline CDR1 and CDR2 sequences are SGHRS and YFSETQ. The germline V and J ends were trimmed by 3 bases and 4 bases, with 14 bases remaining between them. The CDR3 has 15 residues. CDR3 coding DNA: TGCGCCAGCAGCTCTAAAGACAGTCCCGGAAACACCATATATTTT. The encoded protein is CASSSKDSPGNTIYF.

The chain is built from TRBV7-2 and TRBJ1-5; 7 nucleotides agree with TRBD1. Unmatched junction bases numbered 3, after V lost 5 bases and J lost 2 bases. This CDR3 comprises 14 residues. Germline V gene sequence: CDR1 SGHTA, CDR2 FQGNSA. The CDR3 DNA sequence: TGTGCCAGCAGCCCCGACAGGGGCAATCAGCCCCAGCATTTT. It translates to CASSPDRGNQPQHF.

The V gene is TRBV18, the J gene TRBJ1-2; tentative D call: TRBD1 (5 bases). Looked up from germline, CDR1 is KGHSH and CDR2 is LQKENI. V shed 3 bases and J shed 3 bases, with 11 bases lying between them. This CDR3 has 14 residues. CDR3: CASSPGRADYGYTF. The CDR3 nucleotides read TGTGCCAGCTCACCGGGCAGGGCGGACTATGGCTACACCTTC.

The chain uses TRBV6-2 or TRBV6-3 and TRBJ2-7; no definite D call. Germline CDR1 is MNHEY and CDR2 is SVGEGT. The CDR3 is 15 amino acids. Between the trimmed V and J ends, which lost 6 bases and 0 bases, there was a span of 15 bases. The CDR3 sequence: CASSAKLRISYEQYF. The DNA for the CDR3 is TGTGCCAGCAGCGCGAAACTACGGATCTCCTACGAGCAGTACTTC.

J is TRBJ1-1 and V is TRBV12-3 or TRBV12-4, with TRBD1 matching over 7 bases. The V and J ends lost 6 bases and 3 bases, in that order; junction bases with no gene match: 4. The CDR3 length is 13 residues. Here the CDR3 reads CASSGQVDTEAFF. DNA of the CDR3: TGTGCCAGCAGCGGACAGGTCGACACTGAAGCTTTCTTT.

This chain joins TRBV5-6 and TRBJ1-5; TRBD1 might be the D (6 bases). Trimming cost V 7 bases and J 2 bases, with 13 bases left between them. Germline CDR1 reads SGHDT; CDR2 reads YYEEEE. The CDR3 spans 14 residues. This CDR3 is CASSRGGGNQPQHF. As DNA, the CDR3 is TGTGCCAGCTCTCGGGGGGGCGGCAATCAGCCCCAGCATTTT.

The chain carries TRBV7-2 and TRBJ2-5; D ambiguous. V was shortened by 10 bases and J by 1 base, with 13 bases between the two germline ends. CDR1 SGHTA and CDR2 FQGNSA come from the germline V gene. The CDR3 runs 13 residues. The CDR3 nucleotides are TGTGCCACCGGAGAAGCTCGCCAAGAGACCCAGTACTTC. Translation: CATGEARQETQYF.

J is TRBJ1-2 and V is TRBV7-8; D possibly corresponds to TRBD1 (6 bases). Germline V CDR1 and CDR2: SGHVS, FQNEAQ. The CDR3 covers 15 residues. With 6 bases removed from V and 6 bases from J, the gap between germline ends came to 20 bases. In nucleotides, the CDR3 is TGTGCCAGCAGTTATTCAACAGGGACCACCGATGGCTACACCTTC. It translates to CASSYSTGTTDGYTF. Full variable domain (remainder filled in from reference TRBV7-8 and TRBJ1-2): GAGVSQSPRYKVAKRGQDVALRCDPISGHVSLFWYQQALGQGPEFLTYFQNEAQLDKSGLPSDRFFAERPEGSVSTLKIQRTQQEDSAVYLCASSYSTGTTDGYTFGSGTRLTVV.

This clone was seen only once. V and J are TRBV19 and TRBJ1-3; D unresolved. V lost 3 bases and J 1 base, leaving 13 bases between the germline ends. CDR1 is LNHDA, CDR2 SQIVND, per germline (reference sequence). This CDR3 has 16 residues. The CDR3 DNA follows: TGTGCCAGTAGTATTTCGGTCGCCCCTTCTGGAAACACCATATATTTT. Its translation: CASSISVAPSGNTIYF.

CDR3 coding DNA: TGTGCCAGCAGCGTAGGCCAGGGCCCGGGTAATTCACCCCTCCACTTT. Protein sequence: CASSVGQGPGNSPLHF. The rearrangement joins TRBV9 to TRBJ1-6, with a possible D match to TRBD1 (5 bases). Germline V gene sequence: CDR1 SGDLS, CDR2 YYNGEE. Trimming removed 0 bases at V and 6 bases at J, with 13 bases between. The CDR3 length is 16 residues.

V usage is TRBV28 and J usage is TRBJ2-5; the match to TRBD2 covers 11 bases. The germline gives CDR1 MDHEN, CDR2 SYDVKM. The CDR3 is made up of 15 amino acids. Trimming cost V 5 bases and J 3 bases; bases outside gene matches: 5. This CDR3 reads CASSKPGLAEETQYF. The DNA for the CDR3 is TGTGCCAGCAGTAAACCGGGACTAGCGGAAGAGACCCAGTACTTC. Full variable domain (missing parts from reference TRBV28 and TRBJ2-5): DVKVTQSSRYLVKRTGEKVFLECVQDMDHENMFWYRQDPGLGLRLIYFSYDVKMKEKGDIPEGYSVSREKKERFSLILESASTNQTSMYLCASSKPGLAEETQYFGPGTRLLVL.

The rearrangement joins TRBV10-3 to TRBJ1-3; D uncertain. V was cut by 8 bases and J by 2 bases, with 10 bases left in between. This CDR3 spans 13 amino acids. Germline V gene lookup returns CDR1 ENHRY and CDR2 SYGVKD. CDR3 nucleotide sequence: TGTGCCATCGCCGCGAGCACTGGAAACACCATATATTTT. Protein product: CAIAASTGNTIYF.

This clone came up once. V is TRBV10-1 and J is TRBJ2-3, with 11 nucleotides matching TRBD1. Germline CDR1 WNHNN, CDR2 SYGVQD (reference sequence). Trimming took 5 bases from V and 3 from J; bases not matched to a gene: 13. CDR3 length: 18 residues. CDR3 DNA: TGCGCCAGCAGTACAGGACAGGGGGCGCTGGATAGGACAGATACGCAGTATTTT. This encodes CASSTGQGALDRTDTQYF.

This chain links TRBV7-2 with TRBJ1-5; 9 nucleotides align to TRBD1. The V gene end was trimmed by 2 bases and the J gene end by 0 bases; junction bases not matched to a gene: 11. The CDR3 length is 19 residues. Germline V gives CDR1 SGHTA, CDR2 FQGNSA. The CDR3 loop reads CASSLMSQGTGYSNQPQHF. The CDR3, as DNA: TGTGCCAGCAGCTTAATGTCACAGGGGACAGGGTATAGCAATCAGCCCCAGCATTTT.

The gene calls are TRBV10-3 and TRBJ2-1, with 16 bases lining up with TRBD2. The CDR3 length is 19 residues. Germline V lookup: CDR1 ENHRY, CDR2 SYGVKD. V lost 3 bases and J lost 2; bases outside the gene matches: 7. CDR3: CAISDLGTSGGAAYNEQFF. For the CDR3, the DNA is TGTGCCATCAGTGACCTCGGGACTAGCGGGGGGGCCGCCTACAATGAGCAGTTCTTC.

The V call is TRBV18, the J call TRBJ2-2; D is possibly TRBD2 (5 bases). The CDR3 totals 17 residues. Deletions cut 0 bases from V and 2 bases from J, with 13 bases between. In germline, CDR1 is KGHSH, CDR2 LQKENI. For the CDR3, the DNA is TGTGCCAGCTCACCACCGGCCAGCGGAGCTAACACCGGGGAGCTGTTTTTT. Amino acid sequence: CASSPPASGANTGELFF.

This sequence joins TRBV9 and TRBJ1-4; D is uncertain. V was clipped by 0 bases and J by 5 bases, with 8 bases between them. The germline CDR1 and CDR2 sequences are SGDLS and YYNGEE. The CDR3 runs 14 residues. CDR3: CASSVGGINEKLFF. The CDR3 DNA reads TGTGCCAGCAGCGTAGGAGGGATAAATGAAAAACTGTTTTTT.

This chain uses TRBV7-9 with TRBJ2-1, with D maybe TRBD2 (6 bases). Germline-derived CDR1 and CDR2 are SEHNR and FQNEAQ (reference sequence). This CDR3 has 14 amino acids. Trimming cost V 2 bases and J 9 bases, with 14 bases left between them. The CDR3 sequence is CASSLSQTSSEQFF. For the CDR3, the DNA is TGTGCCAGCAGCTTATCCCAGACTAGTTCTGAGCAGTTCTTC.

The sample holds a few counts of this clone. This chain connects TRBV19 to TRBJ1-6, with D maybe TRBD1 (5 bases). V shed 3 bases and J shed 3 bases, with 15 bases lying between them. The CDR3 has 17 residues. The germline V gene has CDR1 LNHDA and CDR2 SQIVND (reference sequence). CDR3 residues: CASSMRGRGNYNSPLHF. The CDR3 nucleotides read TGTGCCAGTAGTATGCGGGGGAGAGGGAACTATAATTCACCCCTCCACTTT.

DNA for the CDR3: TGTGCCAGCACCCCTACCAGGGGAGCTTTCTTT. It yields the protein CASTPTRGAFF. The J gene is TRBJ1-1, the V gene TRBV16, with a weak D call TRBD1 (6 bases). The CDR3 sequence is 11 residues long. Germline CDR1 and CDR2: KGHSY and FQNENV. V was clipped by 7 bases and J by 10 bases, with 13 bases between them.

The V call is TRBV7-2, the J call TRBJ2-7; the D gene is possibly TRBD1 (6 bases). The CDR3 runs 14 residues. Germline lookup yields CDR1 SGHTA and CDR2 FQGNSA. Between the trimmed V and J ends, which lost 7 bases and 3 bases, there was a span of 16 bases. CDR3: CASILTGPGYEQYF. The CDR3 DNA reads TGTGCCAGCATCTTGACAGGCCCTGGCTACGAGCAGTACTTC.

J is TRBJ1-1 and V is TRBV7-9; maybe TRBD1 (5 bases). The ends were cut back, 5 bases at V and 8 bases at J, with 15 bases in the middle. Germline CDR1 is SEHNR and CDR2 is FQNEAQ (reference sequence). This CDR3 has 13 amino acids. The CDR3 DNA reads TGTGCCAGCAGCCTTCTAGGACAATCCGAAGCTTTCTTT. The encoded protein is CASSLLGQSEAFF.

This rearrangement joins TRBV29-1 to TRBJ1-1, with 8 bases that match TRBD1. Germline V gene lookup returns CDR1 SQVTM and CDR2 ANQGSEA. V gave up 6 bases and J gave up 8 bases; unmatched junction bases: 11. The CDR3 sequence is 13 residues long. CDR3 sequence: CSVVKGQGIEAFF. CDR3 nucleotides: TGCAGCGTAGTGAAAGGACAGGGAATCGAAGCTTTCTTT.

The chain employs TRBV5-6 and TRBJ1-6; TRBD1 aligns across 10 bases. This CDR3 region has 13 residues. The V and J ends lost 4 bases and 14 bases, in that order; junction bases with no gene match: 6. From germline, CDR1 is SGHDT and CDR2 YYEEEE. DNA for the CDR3: TGTGCCAGCAGCCGCGGGACAGGGGCTGCCCTCCACTTT. This codes for CASSRGTGAALHF.

This clone appeared once. The chain carries TRBV9 and TRBJ2-2, with 7 bases lining up with TRBD1. The germline CDR1 and CDR2 sequences are SGDLS and YYNGEE. Unmatched junction bases numbered 11, after V lost 0 bases and J lost 0 bases. This CDR3 comprises 19 residues. For the CDR3, the DNA is TGTGCCAGCAGCGTAGTCCTCTTTGAGACAGGGACGAACACCGGGGAGCTGTTTTTT. Protein sequence: CASSVVLFETGTNTGELFF.

The rearrangement joins TRBV9 to TRBJ2-1, with 8 positions matching TRBD2. CDR1 SGDLS and CDR2 YYNGEE come from the germline V gene. The V gene end was trimmed by 0 bases and the J gene end by 9 bases; junction bases not matched to a gene: 11. The CDR3 is 16 amino acids. Written as DNA, the CDR3 is TGTGCCAGCAGCGTAGTAGCGGGGAGGGGCCCCATTGAGCAGTTCTTC. Translating it yields CASSVVAGRGPIEQFF.